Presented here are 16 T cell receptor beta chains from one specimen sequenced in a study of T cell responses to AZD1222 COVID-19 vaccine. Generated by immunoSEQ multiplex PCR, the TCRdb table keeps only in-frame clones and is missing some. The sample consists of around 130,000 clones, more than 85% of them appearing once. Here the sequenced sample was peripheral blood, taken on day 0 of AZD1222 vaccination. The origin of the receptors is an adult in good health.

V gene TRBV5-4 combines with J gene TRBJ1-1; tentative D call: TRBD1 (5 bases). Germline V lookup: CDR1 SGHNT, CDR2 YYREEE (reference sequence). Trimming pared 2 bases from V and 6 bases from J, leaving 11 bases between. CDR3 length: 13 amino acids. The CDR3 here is CASSFIAGAEAFF. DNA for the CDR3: TGTGCCAGCAGCTTTATTGCGGGGGCTGAAGCTTTCTTT.

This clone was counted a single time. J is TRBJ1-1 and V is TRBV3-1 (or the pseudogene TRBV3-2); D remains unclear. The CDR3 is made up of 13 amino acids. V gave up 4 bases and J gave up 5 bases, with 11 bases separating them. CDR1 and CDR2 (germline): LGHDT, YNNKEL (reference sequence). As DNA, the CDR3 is TGTGCCAGCAGCCTGAGCGGGAAGACTGAAGCTTTCTTT. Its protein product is CASSLSGKTEAFF.

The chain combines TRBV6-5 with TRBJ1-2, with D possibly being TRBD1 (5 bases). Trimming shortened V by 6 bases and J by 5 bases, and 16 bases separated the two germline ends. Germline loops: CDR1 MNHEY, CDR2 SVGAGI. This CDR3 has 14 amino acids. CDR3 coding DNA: TGTGCCAGCAGCACGCTTGGGGGGAGTTATGGCTACACCTTC. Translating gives CASSTLGGSYGYTF.

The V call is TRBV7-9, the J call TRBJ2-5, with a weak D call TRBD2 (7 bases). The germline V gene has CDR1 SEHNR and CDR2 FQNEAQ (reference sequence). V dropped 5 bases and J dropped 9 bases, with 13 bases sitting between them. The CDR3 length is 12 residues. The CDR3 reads CASSETRGPQYF. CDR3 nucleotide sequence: TGTGCCAGCAGCGAGACGCGGGGGCCCCAGTACTTC.

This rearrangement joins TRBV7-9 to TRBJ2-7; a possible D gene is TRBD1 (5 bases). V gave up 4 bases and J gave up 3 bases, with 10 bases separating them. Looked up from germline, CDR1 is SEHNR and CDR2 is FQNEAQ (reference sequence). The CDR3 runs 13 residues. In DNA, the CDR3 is TGTGCCAGCAGCTCCAGCGACAGCTACGAGCAGTACTTC. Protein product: CASSSSDSYEQYF.

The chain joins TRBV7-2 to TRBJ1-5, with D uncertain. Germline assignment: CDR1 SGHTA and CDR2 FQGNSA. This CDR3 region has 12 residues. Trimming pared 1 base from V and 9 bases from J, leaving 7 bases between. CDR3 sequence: CASSLVSGPQHF. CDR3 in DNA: TGTGCCAGCAGCTTAGTTTCCGGGCCCCAGCATTTT.

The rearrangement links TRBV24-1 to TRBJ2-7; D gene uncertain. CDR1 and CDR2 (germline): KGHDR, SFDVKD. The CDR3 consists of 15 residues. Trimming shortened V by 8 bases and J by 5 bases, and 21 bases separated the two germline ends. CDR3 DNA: TGTGCCACCACCCCCGAGACCCCGCGCCCCAACGAGCAGTACTTC. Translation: CATTPETPRPNEQYF.

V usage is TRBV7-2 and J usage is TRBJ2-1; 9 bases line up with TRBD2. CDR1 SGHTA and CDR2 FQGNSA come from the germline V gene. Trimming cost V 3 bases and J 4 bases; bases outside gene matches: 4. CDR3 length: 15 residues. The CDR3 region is CASSFVAGEYNEQFF. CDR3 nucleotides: TGTGCCAGCAGCTTCGTAGCGGGAGAATACAATGAGCAGTTCTTC.

This CDR3 is CASSSPGTSGSPRTDTQYF. CDR3 nucleotide sequence: TGCGCCAGCAGCAGCCCAGGGACTAGCGGGTCCCCGCGCACAGATACGCAGTATTTT. The V and J genes are TRBV23-1 and TRBJ2-3; 12 positions agree with TRBD2. TRBV23-1 is an ORF; its function is uncertain. The CDR3 sequence is 19 residues long. Trimming at V came to 6 bases and at J to 1 base, leaving 14 bases not matched to a gene.

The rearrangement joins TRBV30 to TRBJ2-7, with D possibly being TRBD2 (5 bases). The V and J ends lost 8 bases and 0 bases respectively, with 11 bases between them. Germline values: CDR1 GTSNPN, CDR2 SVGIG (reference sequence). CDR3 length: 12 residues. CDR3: CATDGDSYEQYF. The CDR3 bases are TGTGCCACCGACGGGGACTCCTACGAGCAGTACTTC. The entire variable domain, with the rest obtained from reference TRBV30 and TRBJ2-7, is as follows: SQTIHQWPATLVQPVGSPLSLECTVEGTSNPNLYWYRQAAGRGLQLLFYSVGIGQISSEVPQNLSASRPQDRQFILSSKKLLLSDSGFYLCATDGDSYEQYFGPGTRLTVT.

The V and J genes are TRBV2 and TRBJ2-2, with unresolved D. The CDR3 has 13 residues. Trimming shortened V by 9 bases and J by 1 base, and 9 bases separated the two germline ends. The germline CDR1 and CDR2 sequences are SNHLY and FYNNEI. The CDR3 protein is CASTELNTGELFF. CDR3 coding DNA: TGTGCCAGTACAGAGCTGAACACCGGGGAGCTGTTTTTT. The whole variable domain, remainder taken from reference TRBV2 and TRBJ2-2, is EPEVTQTPSHQVTQMGQEVILRCVPISNHLYFYWYRQILGQKVEFLVSFYNNEISEKSEIFDDQFSVERPDGSNFTLKIRSTKLEDSAMYFCASTELNTGELFFGEGSRLTVL.

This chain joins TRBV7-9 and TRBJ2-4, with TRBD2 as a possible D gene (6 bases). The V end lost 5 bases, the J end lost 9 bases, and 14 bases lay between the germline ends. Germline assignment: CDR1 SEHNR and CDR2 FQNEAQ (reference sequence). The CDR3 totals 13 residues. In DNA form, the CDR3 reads TGTGCCAGCAGCCCGGAGGGGTTAGGCATTCAGTACTTC. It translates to CASSPEGLGIQYF. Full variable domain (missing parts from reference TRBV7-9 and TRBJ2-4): DTGVSQNPRHKITKRGQNVTFRCDPISEHNRLYWYRQTLGQGPEFLTYFQNEAQLEKSRLLSDRFSAERPKGSFSTLEIQRTEQGDSAMYLCASSPEGLGIQYFGAGTRLSVL.

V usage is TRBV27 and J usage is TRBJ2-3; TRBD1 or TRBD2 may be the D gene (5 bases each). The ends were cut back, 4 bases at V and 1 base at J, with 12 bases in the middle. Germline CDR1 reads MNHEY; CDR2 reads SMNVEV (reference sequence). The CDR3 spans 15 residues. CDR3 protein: CASSWARGRTDTQYF. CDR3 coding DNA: TGTGCCAGCAGTTGGGCGAGGGGCCGCACAGATACGCAGTATTTT.

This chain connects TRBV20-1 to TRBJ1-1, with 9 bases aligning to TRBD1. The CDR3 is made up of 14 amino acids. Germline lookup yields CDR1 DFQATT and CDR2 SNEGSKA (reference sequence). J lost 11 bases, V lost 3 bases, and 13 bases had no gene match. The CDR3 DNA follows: TGCAGTGCTAGTTCACCGGGGGACAGGGAGTCTGCTTTCTTT. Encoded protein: CSASSPGDRESAFF.

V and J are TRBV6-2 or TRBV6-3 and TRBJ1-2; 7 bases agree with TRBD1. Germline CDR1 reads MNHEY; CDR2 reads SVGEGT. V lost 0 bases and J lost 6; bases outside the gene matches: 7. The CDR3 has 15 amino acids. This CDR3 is CASSYSPRTGHGYTF. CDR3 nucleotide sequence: TGTGCCAGCAGTTACTCGCCCCGGACAGGTCATGGCTACACCTTC.

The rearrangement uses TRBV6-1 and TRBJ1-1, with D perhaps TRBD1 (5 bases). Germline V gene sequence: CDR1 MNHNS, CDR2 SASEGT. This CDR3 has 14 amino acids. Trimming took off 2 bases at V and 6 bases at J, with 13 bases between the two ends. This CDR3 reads CASSEQGPRAEAFF. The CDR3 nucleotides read TGTGCCAGCAGTGAACAGGGTCCCAGGGCTGAAGCTTTCTTT.